The 6 T cell receptor beta chains below come from one sample, sequenced in a study of blood T cells in healthy people across ages. Through a sample-barcoded 5' primer and a J-beta primer mix, a second PCR was run for about 7 to 12 cycles. MiXCR, run by TCRdb on the 5' RACE reads, gives a single entry per CDR3 protein. The sample has about 2 million distinct CDR3 sequences, approximately 50% seen once; the top ten hold less than 2.5%. Sequencing input: blood. These receptors came from a woman aged 40 to 50 in good health.

This clonotype was observed a handful of times. This rearrangement joins TRBV20-1 to TRBJ2-1; TRBD2 aligns across 11 bases. V lost 0 bases to trimming and J lost 9 bases; unmatched junction nucleotides: 13. The length of the CDR3 is 17 residues. CDR1 is DFQATT and CDR2 is SNEGSKA in the germline V gene (reference sequence). CDR3 region: CSAREGIAGGLLGEQFF. The CDR3 DNA follows: TGCAGTGCTAGAGAGGGCATAGCGGGGGGGCTTCTTGGTGAGCAGTTCTTC.

This chain connects TRBV10-2 to TRBJ2-1; 8 bases are shared with TRBD2. Germline V gene data show CDR1 as WSHSY and CDR2 as SAAADI. The CDR3 sequence is 14 residues long. After removal of 11 bases from V and 5 bases from J, the junction contained 11 bases not matched to a gene. The CDR3 nucleotides are TGCGCCGCCTGCTCGCGGGGGGTGCACAATGAGCAGTTCTTC. This codes for CAACSRGVHNEQFF.

This chain joins TRBV6-5 and TRBJ1-6; D gene unclear. Trimming cost V 0 bases and J 9 bases, with 12 bases left between them. The CDR3 extends over 15 amino acids. Germline values: CDR1 MNHEY, CDR2 SVGAGI. CDR3 sequence: CASSYSTVNGSPLHF. DNA of the CDR3: TGTGCCAGCAGTTACTCAACTGTAAATGGTTCACCCCTCCACTTT.

A few counts support this clonotype. The V call is TRBV12-3 or TRBV12-4, the J call TRBJ2-3, with D hard to call. This CDR3 region has 13 residues. The ends were cut back, 6 bases at V and 2 bases at J, with 9 bases in the middle. The CDR3 DNA is TGTGCCAGCAGCAGGTCCCACACAGATACGCAGTATTTT. It specifies CASSRSHTDTQYF.

There are a few counts of this clonotype. This chain connects TRBV24-1 to TRBJ2-7; D gene uncertain. Looked up from germline, CDR1 is KGHDR and CDR2 is SFDVKD. This CDR3 region has 14 residues. V dropped 4 bases and J dropped 2 bases, with 11 bases sitting between them. This CDR3 is CATSDPDGTYEQYF. The CDR3 region has the DNA TGTGCCACCAGTGACCCTGACGGTACCTACGAGCAGTACTTC.

This chain links TRBV7-8 with TRBJ1-2; 7 bases are a match to TRBD1. The V gene's germline CDR1 is SGHVS and CDR2 FQNEAQ. The CDR3 has 14 residues. After removal of 4 bases from V and 8 bases from J, the junction contained 10 bases not matched to a gene. The CDR3 spells CASSYRQGSKGYTF. DNA for the CDR3: TGTGCCAGCAGCTACCGACAGGGTAGTAAGGGCTACACCTTC. Based on the CDR3 plus reference TRBV7-8 and TRBJ1-2, the full variable domain is GAGVSQSPRYKVAKRGQDVALRCDPISGHVSLFWYQQALGQGPEFLTYFQNEAQLDKSGLPSDRFFAERPEGSVSTLKIQRTQQEDSAVYLCASSYRQGSKGYTFGSGTRLTVV.